This entry features one T cell receptor (beta chain) sequence. Its antigen remains undetermined. There are no base qualities to consult, and no much larger clone falls within one base. This sample's time point label indicates: baseline before first vaccination. The vaccinee samples were drawn from two UK trials, COV001 and COV002, one of which was a single-blind randomized controlled phase 2/3 trial testing AZD1222 (ChAdOx1 nCoV-19) in healthy adults. For TCRbeta chain sequencing, PBMC samples from trial participants were taken at day 0 and at day 28 after the second dose. This entry is derived from a study of T cell responses to AZD1222 COVID-19 vaccine (dated by TCRdb to about 2021). In terms of the full investigation: Because spike-specific TCR depth and breadth did not differ between the two schedules, AZD1222 recipients who got a second dose at roughly 4 weeks were pooled with those who got a second dose at roughly 12 weeks. Trial participants were enrolled by age into subgroups of 18-55, 56-69 and 70-plus years, and around 140, 26 and 57 TCR-sequenced participants, respectively, were included in these subgroups. A total of 240 or so trial participants underwent TCR sequencing, of whom about 200 had received two doses of AZD1222 and some 25 had received two doses of the MenACWY control vaccine. The research as a whole found: Participants were mostly white British and included more females than males, and it was suggested by the authors that clonal diversity may have been underestimated. After two AZD1222 doses, both the breadth and the depth of spike-specific TCRs were significantly higher than at day 0 and than in MenACWY recipients. Because no samples from the day 14 peak response were available, repertoires could be characterized only after the peak T cell response. Only a handful of AZD1222 recipients were SARS-CoV-2 seropositive at baseline, limiting conclusions about previously exposed vaccinees. The 56-69-year group was small, and its depth increase did not reach significance, likely because of low power. Epitopes outside the regions mutated in the B.1.351 and B.1.1.7 variants were reportedly recognized by nearly half of the unique spike-specific TCRs. Vaccine-associated CD4 TCRs spanned the whole spike protein, with dominant responses in regions 160-218 and 743-854.

The CDR3 regions of human TCRbeta chains were analyzed by immunosequencing. On the study's bioinformatics: TCRs in the repertoires were matched against a reference library of SARS-CoV-2-specific TCRs that had been generated with the MIRA antigen-specificity platform. Breadth meant the fraction of unique TCRs that were SARS-CoV-2-associated, whereas depth meant the fraction of total T cells that were SARS-CoV-2-associated. Using the MIRA data, each spike-specific TCR was mapped to the spike region that the TCR reacts to and placed in a CD4 or CD8 class. Log10-transformed breadth and depth values were compared by one-way ANOVA with Sidak's multiple comparisons tests. The clones in this table, taken by TCRdb from immuneACCESS, are in-frame only. Not every clone is retained; where verified, under half of the shortfall comes from an unresolved V gene, and the cause of the rest is unknown. V, J and clone size derive from that table, while D and trimming were established from the DNA sequence. This sample gives about 130,000 clones in total; around 90% of them show up just once. The top ten clones comprise around 5.6% of the sample.

Sequences MDHEN (CDR1) and SYDVKM (CDR2) are obtained from the germline V gene. V is cut by 9 bases and J by 12 bases, and the space between the germline ends is 21 bases. From the cysteine up to the phenylalanine, the CDR3 has a length of 13 residues. The sequence is cut down to CDR3 DNA, 39 bases in frame from base 1. The TCR was taken from an adult in good health. Recombination joined TRBV28 with TRBJ2-1; possibly the D gene is TRBD1, per 6 matching bases. Material: peripheral blood, obtained on day 0 of AZD1222 vaccination. The CDR3 region: CASRIAGAAGQFF. The nucleotide sequence reads TGTGCCAGTAGAATAGCAGGGGCAGCTGGGCAGTTCTTC.